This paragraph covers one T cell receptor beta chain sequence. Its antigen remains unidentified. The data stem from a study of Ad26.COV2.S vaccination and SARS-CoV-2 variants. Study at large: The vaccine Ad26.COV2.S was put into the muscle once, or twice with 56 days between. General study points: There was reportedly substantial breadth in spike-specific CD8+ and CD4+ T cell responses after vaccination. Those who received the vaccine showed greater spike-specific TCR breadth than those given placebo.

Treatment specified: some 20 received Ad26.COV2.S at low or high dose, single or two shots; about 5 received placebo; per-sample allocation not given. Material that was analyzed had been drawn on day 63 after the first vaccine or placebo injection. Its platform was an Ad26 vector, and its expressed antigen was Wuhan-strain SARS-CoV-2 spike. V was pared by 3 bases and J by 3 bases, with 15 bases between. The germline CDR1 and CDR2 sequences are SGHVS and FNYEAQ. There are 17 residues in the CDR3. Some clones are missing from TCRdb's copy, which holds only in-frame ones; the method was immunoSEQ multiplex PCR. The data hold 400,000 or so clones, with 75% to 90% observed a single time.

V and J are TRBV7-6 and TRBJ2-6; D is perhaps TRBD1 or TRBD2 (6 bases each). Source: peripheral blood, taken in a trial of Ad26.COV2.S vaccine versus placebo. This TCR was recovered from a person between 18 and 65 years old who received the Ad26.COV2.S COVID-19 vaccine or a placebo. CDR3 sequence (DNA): TGTGCCAGCAGCTTCCAAACGGGGGCTCGTGGGGCCAACGTCCTGACTTTC. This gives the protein CASSFQTGARGANVLTF.